The rows below give T cell receptor beta chains drawn from one sample of a study of CD8 T cells in ankylosing spondylitis. Using its own MiXCR run on the 5' RACE reads, TCRdb lists one record per CDR3 protein. This sample has some 330,000 distinct CDR3 sequences, with around 8% found just once. Material for sequencing was blood, either unsorted or a sorted T cell fraction (not recorded which). The receptors originated from a male donor with ankylosing spondylitis. The CDR3 runs from the conserved cysteine through the conserved F or W. Each record gives: J gene, CDR3 length, clone size, D gene, V gene, CDR3 protein, CDR3 DNA. D genes are given only for firm matches. Size values are once, few and many counts, or a class for expanded clones, and some rows have none.

>TRBJ2-5|11|NA|NA|TRBV28
CASPPSLTQYF
TGTGCCAGCCCCCCTAGTTTGACCCAGTACTTC
>TRBJ1-5|16|many|NA|TRBV5-1
CASSLDYPRGGQPQHF
TGCGCCAGCAGCTTGGATTATCCCCGGGGAGGACAGCCCCAGCATTTT
>TRBJ2-1|14|few|NA|TRBV20-1
CSARDGPSYNEQFF
TGCAGTGCTAGAGACGGTCCCTCCTACAATGAGCAGTTCTTC
>TRBJ1-6|14|few|NA|TRBV27
CASSLDRSDSPLHF
TGTGCCAGCAGTCTTGACAGGTCCGATTCACCCCTCCACTTT
>TRBJ2-5|16|NA|TRBD1|TRBV6-5
CASSSYLRDSQETQYF
TGTGCCAGCAGTTCTTACCTCCGGGACAGCCAAGAGACCCAGTACTTC
>TRBJ2-1|15|few|NA|TRBV20-1
CSASPPGSRGNEQFF
TGCAGTGCTAGCCCTCCCGGGAGTAGGGGGAATGAGCAGTTCTTC
>TRBJ2-5|18|NA|NA|TRBV28
CASSLGSVAVGYQETQYF
TGTGCCAGCAGTTTAGGGTCAGTGGCCGTCGGGTACCAAGAGACCCAGTACTTC
>TRBJ2-2|16|NA|TRBD1|TRBV3-1
CASSRHPGTGGGELFF
TGTGCCAGCAGCCGGCACCCCGGGACAGGGGGAGGCGAGCTGTTTTTT
>TRBJ1-1|15|few|NA|TRBV4-1
CASSLYETGNTEAFF
TGCGCCAGCAGCCTTTACGAGACGGGGAACACTGAAGCTTTCTTT
>TRBJ2-5|15|few|NA|TRBV7-9
CASSFSAAGGGTQYF
TGTGCCAGCAGCTTCTCGGCCGCCGGGGGAGGGACCCAGTACTTC
>TRBJ2-3|16|few|NA|TRBV29-1
CSGGTSRTTFADTQYF
TGCAGCGGGGGGACCTCTAGAACCACTTTCGCAGATACGCAGTATTTT
>TRBJ1-6|14|NA|NA|TRBV12-3/TRBV12-4
CASSFSSSNSPLHF
TGTGCCAGCAGTTTCTCCTCCTCAAATTCACCCCTCCACTTT
>TRBJ2-7|12|many|NA|TRBV28
CASWRFPYEQYF
TGTGCCAGCTGGAGATTTCCCTACGAGCAGTACTTC
>TRBJ2-1|10|few|NA|TRBV29-1
CSVFHNEQFF
TGCAGCGTCTTCCACAATGAGCAGTTCTTC
>TRBJ2-3|15|few|NA|TRBV29-1
CSVEGTGLSTDTQYF
TGCAGCGTTGAGGGGACGGGTTTAAGCACAGATACGCAGTATTTT
>TRBJ1-2|13|NA|TRBD1|TRBV7-2
CASSLDRADGYTF
TGTGCCAGCAGCCTTGACAGGGCTGATGGCTACACCTTC
>TRBJ1-5|15|NA|NA|TRBV9
CASSPGVSFYQPQHF
TGTGCCAGCAGCCCAGGGGTCAGCTTCTATCAGCCCCAGCATTTT
>TRBJ2-1|15|few|TRBD1|TRBV3-1
CASSQNRGSYNEQFF
TGTGCCAGCAGCCAGAACAGGGGTTCTTACAATGAGCAGTTCTTC
>TRBJ1-5|15|few|NA|TRBV5-1
CASSFSDSSNQPQHF
TGCGCCAGCAGCTTTTCGGACAGTTCCAATCAGCCCCAGCATTTT
>TRBJ2-3|17|many|TRBD1|TRBV11-2
CASSLAVGTGGPYTQYF
TGTGCCAGCAGCTTAGCTGTTGGGACAGGGGGCCCTTATACGCAGTATTTT